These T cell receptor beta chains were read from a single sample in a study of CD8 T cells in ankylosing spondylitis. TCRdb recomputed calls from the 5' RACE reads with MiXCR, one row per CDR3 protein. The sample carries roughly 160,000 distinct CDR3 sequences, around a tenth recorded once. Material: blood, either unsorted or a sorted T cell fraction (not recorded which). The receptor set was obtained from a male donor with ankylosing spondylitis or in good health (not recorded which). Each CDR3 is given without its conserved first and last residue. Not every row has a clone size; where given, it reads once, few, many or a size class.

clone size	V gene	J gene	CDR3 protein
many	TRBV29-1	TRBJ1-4	SGQLNEKLF
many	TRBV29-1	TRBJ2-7	SVDTTRGGEQY
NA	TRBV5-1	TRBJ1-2	ASSLDFVWGGCGYS
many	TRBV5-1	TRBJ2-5	ASTSGRAQETQY
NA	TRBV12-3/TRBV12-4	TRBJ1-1	AGSLAGGTEAF
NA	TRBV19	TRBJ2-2	ASSKGLAGGNTGELF
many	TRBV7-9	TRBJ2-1	ASSFLSGSKDEQF
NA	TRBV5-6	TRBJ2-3	ASSALRDPFTDTQY
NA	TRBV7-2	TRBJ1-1	ASSLALGTANTEAF
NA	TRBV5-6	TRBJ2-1	ASTRGGRYNEQF